The 3 T cell receptor beta chains given below trace back to one sample, sequenced in a study of CD8 T cells in ankylosing spondylitis. In TCRdb, the 5' RACE reads were re-called with MiXCR into one record per CDR3 protein. The sample includes under 200,000 distinct CDR3 sequences, approximately 9.9% of them seen just once. Sequenced sample: blood, either unsorted or a sorted T cell fraction (not recorded which). The receptors stem from a female donor with ankylosing spondylitis or in good health (not recorded which).

This clonotype was seen at least ten times. The rearrangement joins TRBV27 to TRBJ2-7; perhaps D is TRBD1 or TRBD2 (5 bases each). The CDR3 spans 12 residues. V was shortened by 8 bases and J by 1 base, with 9 bases between the two germline ends. Germline assignment: CDR1 MNHEY and CDR2 SMNVEV (reference sequence). CDR3 sequence: CASRDPSYEQYF. The CDR3, as DNA: TGTGCCAGCCGGGACCCATCCTACGAGCAGTACTTC.

In its sample, this clonotype was seen many times. This chain connects TRBV20-1 to TRBJ2-7; possible D gene TRBD2, 7 bases. The germline V and J ends were trimmed by 1 base and 5 bases, with 15 bases remaining between them. The CDR3 totals 14 residues. The germline V gene has CDR1 DFQATT and CDR2 SNEGSKA (reference sequence). CDR3: CSARGGGRDHEQYF. The DNA of the CDR3 is TGCAGTGCTAGAGGGGGGGGCAGGGATCACGAGCAGTACTTC.

This clonotype was seen a handful of times. V gene TRBV6-1 combines with J gene TRBJ2-2; no definite D call. Germline CDR1 and CDR2: MNHNS and SASEGT. The CDR3 length is 16 residues. V was pared by 5 bases and J by 2 bases, with 15 bases between. The CDR3 coding sequence is TGTGCCAGCAGTCGCGTCGCAGGTGGTAACACCGGGGAGCTGTTTTTT. Its translation is CASSRVAGGNTGELFF.